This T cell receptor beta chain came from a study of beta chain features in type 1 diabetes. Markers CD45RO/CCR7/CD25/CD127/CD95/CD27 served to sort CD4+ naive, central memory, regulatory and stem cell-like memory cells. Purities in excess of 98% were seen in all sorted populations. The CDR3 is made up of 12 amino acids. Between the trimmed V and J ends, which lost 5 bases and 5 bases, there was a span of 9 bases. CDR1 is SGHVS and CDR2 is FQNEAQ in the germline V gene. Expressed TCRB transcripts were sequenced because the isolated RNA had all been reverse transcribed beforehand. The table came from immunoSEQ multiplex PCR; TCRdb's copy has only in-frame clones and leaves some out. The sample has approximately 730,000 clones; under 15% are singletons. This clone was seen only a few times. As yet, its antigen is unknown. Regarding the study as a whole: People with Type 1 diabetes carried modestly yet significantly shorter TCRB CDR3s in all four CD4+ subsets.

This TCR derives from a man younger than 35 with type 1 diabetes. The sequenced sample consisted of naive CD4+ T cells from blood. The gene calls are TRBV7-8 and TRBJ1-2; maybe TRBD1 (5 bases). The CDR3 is CASSGDGYGYTF. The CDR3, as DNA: TGTGCCAGCAGCGGGGACGGATATGGCTACACCTTC.